This T cell receptor beta chain was observed in a study of neurological immune-mediated disorders. Study results and limitations: CDR3 amino acid sequences found in expanded clones were never shared across subjects, suggesting private repertoires in all groups. Multiple sclerosis was found to have the least TCR clonal expansion, below healthy controls, and HTLV-1-associated myelopathy the most.

By 5'RACE with 10-nucleotide random UMIs, the cDNA was made. Every sequencing run gave over 170 million TCR-beta sequences, taken from 15-18 subjects. TCRdb re-called the 5' RACE reads with MiXCR, one entry per CDR3 protein. Among approximately 82,000 distinct CDR3 sequences listed, 13% were seen once. Per germline, CDR1 SGHRS and CDR2 YFSETQ. This CDR3 comprises 13 residues. V lost 3 bases, J lost 0 bases, and 7 bases lay in between. At least ten counts were recorded for this clonotype. Its antigen is not identified. The sample's time point: longitudinal time-point 2. The rearrangement links TRBV5-1 to TRBJ2-7; D uncertain. The sequence was collected from a female donor with HTLV-1-associated myelopathy (HAM/TSP). What was sequenced was PBMCs. The CDR3 reads CASSSAVSYEQYF. DNA for the CDR3: TGCGCCAGCAGCTCGGCAGTCTCCTACGAGCAGTACTTC.